Here is one T cell receptor (beta chain) with its context. Its antigen is unknown. A read error may account for a junction end that differs from germline. TCRdb's table, derived via immunoSEQ multiplex PCR, lists solely in-frame clones and lacks some. The sample lists around 15,000 clones; approximately 88% were seen once. The data were obtained in a study of graft-versus-host responses after intestinal transplantation. About the study: Isolated intestinal, liver-intestinal, or multivisceral transplants were what recipients had.

Germline V gene sequence: CDR1 MGHDK, CDR2 SYGVNS. The CDR3 covers 12 residues. Study outcomes and limitations: Among recipient marrow samples, GvH clones were found; some appeared first in ileum or blood. Allografts carried high graft-versus-host to host-versus-graft clonal ratios in patients having graft-donor T cell macrochimerism.

V gene TRBV25-1 combines with J gene TRBJ1-2; D gene unclear. The receptor was isolated from a human patient who received an intestinal transplant, so some T cells may come from the graft donor. The material sequenced was PBMCs, taken 110 days after intestinal transplant. CDR3 loop: CASSRTGRGYFF. CDR3 DNA: TGTGCCAGCAGCCGGACGGGCCGGGGATACTTCTTC.